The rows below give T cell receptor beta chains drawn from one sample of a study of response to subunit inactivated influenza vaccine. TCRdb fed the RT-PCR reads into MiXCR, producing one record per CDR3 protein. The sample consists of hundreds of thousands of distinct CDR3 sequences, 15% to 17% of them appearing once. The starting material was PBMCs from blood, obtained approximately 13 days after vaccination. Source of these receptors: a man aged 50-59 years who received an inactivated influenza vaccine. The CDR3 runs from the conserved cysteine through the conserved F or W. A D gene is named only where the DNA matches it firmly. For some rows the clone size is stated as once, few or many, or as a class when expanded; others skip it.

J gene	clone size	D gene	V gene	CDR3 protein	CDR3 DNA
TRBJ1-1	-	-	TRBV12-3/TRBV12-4	CASRGTRGTEAFF	TGTGCCAGCAGGGGGACCAGGGGCACTGAAGCTTTCTTT
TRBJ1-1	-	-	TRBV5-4	CARQSTVLNTEAFF	TGTGCCAGACAATCGACAGTACTGAACACTGAAGCTTTCTTT
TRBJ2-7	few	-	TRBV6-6	CASSSTSGNEQYF	TGTGCCAGCAGTTCCACGTCAGGGAACGAGCAGTACTTC
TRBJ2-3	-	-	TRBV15	CATSRYAGDTDTQYF	TGTGCCACCAGCAGATATGCAGGGGACACAGATACGCAGTATTTT
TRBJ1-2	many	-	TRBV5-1	CASSWGTLGYGYTF	TGCGCCAGCAGCTGGGGGACCTTAGGTTATGGCTACACCTTC
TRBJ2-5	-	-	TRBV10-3	CAISESLREETQYF	TGTGCCATCAGTGAGTCGCTCAGGGAAGAGACCCAGTACTTC
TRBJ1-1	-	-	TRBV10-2	CASRSGEAFF	TGCGCCAGCAGATCAGGTGAAGCTTTCTTT
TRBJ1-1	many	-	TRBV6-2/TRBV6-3	CASSYKGTEAFF	TGTGCCAGCAGTTACAAAGGAACTGAAGCTTTCTTT
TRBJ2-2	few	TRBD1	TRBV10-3	CAIMGQGAGELFF	TGTGCCATTATGGGACAGGGAGCCGGGGAGCTGTTTTTT
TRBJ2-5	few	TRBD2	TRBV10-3	CAISDLGGGPQETQYF	TGTGCCATCAGTGATTTGGGCGGGGGGCCCCAAGAGACCCAGTACTTC
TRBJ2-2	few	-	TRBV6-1	CASSELMGVAGELFF	TGTGCCAGCAGTGAATTGATGGGCGTCGCGGGGGAGCTGTTTTTT
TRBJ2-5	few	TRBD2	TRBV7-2	CASSPGGLAGGLETQYF	TGTGCCAGCAGCCCAGGGGGACTAGCGGGGGGACTAGAGACCCAGTACTTC
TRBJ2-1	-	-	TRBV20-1	CSATPTHVGQFF	TGCAGTGCAACTCCGACTCACGTGGGGCAGTTCTTC
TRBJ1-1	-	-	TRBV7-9	CASSLKAQPLEAFF	TGTGCCAGCAGCTTGAAAGCGCAGCCTCTTGAAGCTTTCTTT
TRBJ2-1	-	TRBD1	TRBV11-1	CASSPTTGLHEHFF	TGTGCCAGCAGCCCTACGACAGGGTTGCATGAGCATTTCTTC
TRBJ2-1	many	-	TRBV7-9	CASSDYAHSSYNEQFF	TGTGCCAGCAGCGATTATGCACATAGCTCCTACAATGAGCAGTTCTTC
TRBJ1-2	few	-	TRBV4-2	CASSQAGANNYGYTF	TGTGCCAGCAGCCAAGCAGGGGCTAATAACTATGGCTACACCTTC
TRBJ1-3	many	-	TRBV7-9	CASSSIGNTIYF	TGTGCCAGCAGCTCTATTGGAAACACCATATATTTT
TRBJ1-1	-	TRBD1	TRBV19	CASSMGDRVNTEAFF	TGTGCCAGTAGTATGGGGGACAGGGTGAACACTGAAGCTTTCTTT
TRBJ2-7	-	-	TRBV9	CASSPAGGAYEQYF	TGTGCCAGCAGCCCCGCCGGGGGAGCCTACGAGCAGTACTTC
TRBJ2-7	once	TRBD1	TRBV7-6	CASSPSTGPYEQYF	TGTGCCAGCAGCCCTTCGACAGGGCCCTACGAGCAGTACTTC
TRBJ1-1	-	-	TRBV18	CASSPLDSGMNTEAFF	TGTGCCAGCTCACCTTTGGACAGCGGAATGAACACTGAAGCTTTCTTT